Presented here are 30 T cell receptor beta chains from one specimen sequenced in a study of human thymus T cells. During corrective heart surgery, resections were taken, and the thymus tissue came from them. Sequencing used immunoSEQ multiplex PCR; TCRdb keeps in-frame clones, though not all of them. Here the sample spans about 78,000 clones, roughly 96% being singletons. Source material: thymus tissue. The receptors were gathered from a boy younger than two with a congenital heart defect but otherwise immunologically healthy.

The chain uses TRBV7-3 and TRBJ2-2; 10 nucleotides match TRBD1. With V trimmed by 5 bases and J by 4 bases, 7 bases remained unmatched. The CDR3 is made up of 16 amino acids. Germline V CDR1 and CDR2: SGHTA, FQGTGA. The CDR3 protein is CASSLRDRGSTGELFF. In DNA, the CDR3 is TGTGCCAGCAGCCTCCGGGACAGGGGAAGCACCGGGGAGCTGTTTTTT.

The chain links TRBV4-3 to TRBJ1-3; no firm D call. V lost 4 bases and J 0 bases, leaving 16 bases between the germline ends. The V gene's germline CDR1 is LGHNA and CDR2 YSLEER. The CDR3 has 17 amino acids. CDR3 in DNA: TGCGCCAGCAGCCCTGCTCGGACTGCCAACTCTGGAAACACCATATATTTT. Protein product: CASSPARTANSGNTIYF.

The V and J genes are TRBV7-3 and TRBJ1-6; a weak D match, TRBD1 (6 bases). The V gene lost 0 bases and the J gene lost 5 bases, with 23 bases spanning the gap. CDR3 size: 20 residues. Germline values: CDR1 SGHTA, CDR2 FQGTGA. The CDR3 nucleotides are TGTGCCAGCAGCTTAACCCCAGGGGAGATCGACATGGATAATAATTCACCCCTCCACTTT. This translates into CASSLTPGEIDMDNNSPLHF.

This chain links TRBV5-1 with TRBJ1-1; 12 nucleotides align to TRBD1. This CDR3 has 20 amino acids. CDR1 is SGHRS, CDR2 YFSETQ, per germline. With 2 bases clipped from V and 4 bases from J, the junction kept 18 bases outside the gene matches. The CDR3: CASSFGTGGAFPHPGTEAFF. CDR3 sequence (DNA): TGCGCCAGCAGCTTTGGGACAGGGGGCGCATTCCCCCACCCTGGCACTGAAGCTTTCTTT.

The chain couples TRBV19 to TRBJ1-2; 9 nucleotides match TRBD1. CDR1 and CDR2 from the germline V gene are LNHDA and SQIVND (reference sequence). This CDR3 contains 15 residues. Trimming took 1 base from V and 3 from J; bases not matched to a gene: 3. The CDR3 nucleotides read TGTGCCAGTAGTATAGGGACAGGGGTACACTATGGCTACACCTTC. This gives the protein CASSIGTGVHYGYTF. The whole variable domain, remainder taken from reference TRBV19 and TRBJ1-2, is DGGITQSPKYLFRKEGQNVTLSCEQNLNHDAMYWYRQDPGQGLRLIYYSQIVNDFQKGDIAEGYSVSREKKESFPLTVTSAQKNPTAFYLCASSIGTGVHYGYTFGSGTRLTVV.

V gene TRBV5-5 combines with J gene TRBJ2-7, with a possible D match to TRBD1 (5 bases). The CDR3 is made up of 14 amino acids. Germline CDR1 is SGHKS and CDR2 is YYEKEE (reference sequence). Trimming stripped 0 bases from V and 0 bases from J, with 7 bases between. The CDR3 reads CASSLGQGSYEQYF. The DNA for the CDR3 is TGTGCCAGCAGCTTGGGGCAGGGCTCCTACGAGCAGTACTTC.

The chain employs TRBV6-1 and TRBJ2-3; no clear D. This CDR3 is built from 15 residues. V was pared by 7 bases and J by 2 bases, with 16 bases between. The V gene's germline CDR1 is MNHNS and CDR2 SASEGT. Written as DNA, the CDR3 is TGTGCCAGCACCAAGAAGGGATTTGACACAGATACGCAGTATTTT. The encoded protein is CASTKKGFDTDTQYF.

This chain connects TRBV28 to TRBJ2-3; the D gene is possibly TRBD2 (6 bases). Germline CDR1 MDHEN, CDR2 SYDVKM. The V and J ends lost 6 bases and 4 bases respectively, with 17 bases between them. This CDR3 comprises 15 residues. The CDR3 DNA is TGTGCCAGCAGCCATTGGGGGGTGGTCCCAGATACGCAGTATTTT. Amino acid sequence: CASSHWGVVPDTQYF.

This chain links TRBV10-2 with TRBJ2-1, with 10 bases identical to TRBD2. Germline lookup yields CDR1 WSHSY and CDR2 SAAADI. The CDR3 has 16 amino acids. J was trimmed by 8 bases and V by 4 bases; bases with no gene match: 11. CDR3 sequence reads: CASSGLAGVSFHEQFF. In DNA, the CDR3 is TGCGCCAGCAGTGGGCTAGCGGGAGTCTCTTTTCATGAGCAGTTCTTC.

The chain uses TRBV29-1 and TRBJ1-2; no definite D call. CDR3 length equals 13 residues. The V and J ends lost 1 base and 4 bases respectively, with 10 bases between them. Germline V lookup: CDR1 SQVTM, CDR2 ANQGSEA. CDR3 in amino acids: CSVEGVGVYGYTF. The CDR3 DNA reads TGCAGCGTTGAAGGGGTCGGGGTCTATGGCTACACCTTC.

V gene TRBV19 combines with J gene TRBJ1-5; D uncertain. V lost 1 base and J lost 5, with 12 bases in between. CDR3 length: 15 residues. Germline assignment: CDR1 LNHDA and CDR2 SQIVND (reference sequence). The CDR3 is CASSIGLCCDQPQHF. For the CDR3, the DNA is TGTGCCAGTAGTATAGGACTGTGTTGCGATCAGCCCCAGCATTTT.

The CDR3 region is CASSLRLVPSYNEQFF. The CDR3 bases are TGTGCCAGCAGTTTAAGACTAGTCCCCTCCTACAATGAGCAGTTCTTC. This chain links TRBV27 with TRBJ2-1, with D perhaps matching TRBD2 (6 bases). The CDR3 length is 16 residues. The germline V gene encodes CDR1 MNHEY and CDR2 SMNVEV (reference sequence). Trimming stripped 2 bases from V and 0 bases from J, with 11 bases between.

The chain combines TRBV5-5 with TRBJ1-2, with 7 bases identical to TRBD1. The germline V gene encodes CDR1 SGHKS and CDR2 YYEKEE (reference sequence). The CDR3 has 14 residues. The trim removed 3 bases at V and 7 bases at J, leaving 9 bases unmatched. The CDR3 bases are TGTGCCAGCAGCTCCCTCTCGACAGGGCTTGGCTACACCTTC. This encodes CASSSLSTGLGYTF.

This sequence joins TRBV6-5 and TRBJ2-7, with a possible D match to TRBD1 (5 bases). Germline CDR1 MNHEY, CDR2 SVGAGI. V lost 0 bases, J lost 3 bases, and 6 bases lay in between. This CDR3 region has 13 residues. In DNA form, the CDR3 reads TGTGCCAGCAGTTACTCGGACAACTACGAGCAGTACTTC. It translates to CASSYSDNYEQYF.

V usage is TRBV9 and J usage is TRBJ2-1; 9 bases line up with TRBD1. Germline trimming cut 4 bases from V and 3 bases from J; bases unmatched to any gene: 14. CDR3 length: 18 amino acids. The germline V gene has CDR1 SGDLS and CDR2 YYNGEE. CDR3 sequence reads: CASSINRDRVKSYNEQFF. Here the CDR3 DNA reads TGTGCCAGCAGCATAAACCGGGACAGGGTAAAAAGCTACAATGAGCAGTTCTTC.

Here the CDR3 reads CATGHLQNYGYTF. The CDR3 bases are TGTGCCACCGGACACCTGCAAAACTATGGCTACACCTTC. The chain employs TRBV15 and TRBJ1-2; D possibly corresponds to TRBD1 (5 bases). The CDR3 totals 13 residues. Germline-derived CDR1 and CDR2 are LNHNV and YYDKDF (reference sequence). Trimming shortened V by 8 bases and J by 2 bases, and 12 bases separated the two germline ends.

This sequence joins TRBV5-8 and TRBJ2-5; 10 bases are a match to TRBD1. This CDR3 contains 19 residues. The J segment lost 2 bases and the V segment lost 3 bases, leaving 16 bases of the junction unmatched. CDR1 is SGHTS and CDR2 is YDEGEE in the germline V gene. CDR3 region: CASSSNRGQGTAKQETQYF. CDR3 in DNA: TGTGCCAGCAGCTCTAACCGGGGACAGGGGACAGCGAAGCAAGAGACCCAGTACTTC. The full variable domain, in which reference TRBV5-8 and TRBJ2-5 provide the parts outside the CDR3, is EAGVTQSPTHLIKTRGQQATLRCSPISGHTSVYWYQQALGLGLQFLLWYDEGEERNRGNFPPRFSGRQFPNYSSELNVNALELEDSALYLCASSSNRGQGTAKQETQYFGPGTRLLVL.

The gene calls are TRBV5-1 and TRBJ2-2; 8 nucleotides align to TRBD2. Germline V CDR1 and CDR2: SGHRS, YFSETQ. The V and J ends lost 3 bases and 2 bases, in that order; junction bases with no gene match: 9. The CDR3 is 17 amino acids. CDR3 sequence: CASSSPLAGGNTGELFF. The CDR3 DNA reads as TGCGCCAGCAGCTCTCCGCTCGCGGGGGGCAACACCGGGGAGCTGTTTTTT.

This clone was detected a few times. This chain uses TRBV19 with TRBJ1-5, with a tentative D call TRBD1 (6 bases). The ends were cut back, 5 bases at V and 2 bases at J, with 13 bases in the middle. This CDR3 has 15 residues. Germline V lookup: CDR1 LNHDA, CDR2 SQIVND (reference sequence). CDR3 amino acids: CASSPSGGRNQPQHF. Here the CDR3 DNA reads TGTGCCAGTAGTCCCTCCGGGGGCCGCAATCAGCCCCAGCATTTT.

Only one count was recorded for this clone. The chain carries TRBV4-1 and TRBJ2-1; D perhaps matches TRBD2 (5 bases). Germline CDR1 is MGHRA and CDR2 is YSYEKL. The CDR3 covers 17 residues. The V and J ends lost 0 bases and 2 bases respectively, with 14 bases between them. CDR3 sequence: CASSQEGLAVTYNEQFF. CDR3 bases: TGCGCCAGCAGCCAAGAAGGGCTAGCTGTAACCTACAATGAGCAGTTCTTC.

The chain links TRBV5-4 to TRBJ1-4; possibly TRBD1 for D (6 bases). Germline V gives CDR1 SGHNT, CDR2 YYREEE (reference sequence). The CDR3 spans 16 residues. V dropped 3 bases and J dropped 10 bases, with 22 bases sitting between them. In nucleotides, the CDR3 is TGTGCCAGCAGCTCAACCCTGACAGGCCGGGCGGGAAAACTGTTTTTT. Protein: CASSSTLTGRAGKLFF.

The rearrangement joins TRBV19 to TRBJ1-5; D is possibly TRBD1 (5 bases). The germline gives CDR1 LNHDA, CDR2 SQIVND (reference sequence). The CDR3 contains 15 residues. V shed 3 bases and J shed 3 bases, with 12 bases lying between them. This CDR3 is CASSIPGSFNQPQHF. The CDR3 DNA sequence: TGTGCCAGTAGTATTCCAGGGTCCTTCAATCAGCCCCAGCATTTT.

The rearrangement links TRBV5-6 to TRBJ2-7; 12 positions agree with TRBD2. Germline CDR1 reads SGHDT; CDR2 reads YYEEEE. V lost 2 bases to trimming and J lost 4 bases; unmatched junction nucleotides: 13. The CDR3 is 18 amino acids. CDR3 bases: TGTGCCAGCAGCTTCGCGACTAGCGGGAGACTATGGGGGTACGAGCAGTACTTC. It yields the protein CASSFATSGRLWGYEQYF.

The chain recombines TRBV2 with TRBJ2-7; maybe TRBD1 (5 bases). This CDR3 is 13 amino acids long. CDR1 is SNHLY and CDR2 is FYNNEI in the germline V gene. The V gene lost 3 bases and the J gene lost 3 bases, with 9 bases spanning the gap. The CDR3 region has the DNA TGTGCCAGCAGTGATCAAGACAGCTACGAGCAGTACTTC. It codes for CASSDQDSYEQYF. Together with reference TRBV2 and TRBJ2-7, the CDR3 gives the full variable domain: EPEVTQTPSHQVTQMGQEVILRCVPISNHLYFYWYRQILGQKVEFLVSFYNNEISEKSEIFDDQFSVERPDGSNFTLKIRSTKLEDSAMYFCASSDQDSYEQYFGPGTRLTVT.

The chain joins TRBV15 to TRBJ1-5; D may be TRBD1 (6 bases). The CDR3 runs to 16 residues. V was trimmed by 4 bases and J by 0 bases, leaving 13 bases between them. The germline V gene has CDR1 LNHNV and CDR2 YYDKDF (reference sequence). Written as DNA, the CDR3 is TGTGCCACCAGCACCCCGGACAGAAATAGCAATCAGCCCCAGCATTTT. Amino acid sequence: CATSTPDRNSNQPQHF.

The rearrangement links TRBV4-2 to TRBJ2-7; 10 positions match TRBD1. This CDR3 is 17 amino acids long. With 0 bases clipped from V and 1 base from J, the junction kept 6 bases outside the gene matches. The germline CDR1 and CDR2 sequences are LGHNA and YNFKEQ. This chain's CDR3 is CASSQDELGQGSYEQYF. The CDR3 nucleotides read TGTGCCAGCAGCCAAGATGAGCTGGGACAGGGGTCCTACGAGCAGTACTTC.

V is TRBV7-9 and J is TRBJ1-1; 8 nucleotides align to TRBD1. V trimming: 5 bases; J trimming: 7 bases; junction bases outside the gene matches: 3. The CDR3 covers 12 residues. In germline, CDR1 is SEHNR, CDR2 FQNEAQ (reference sequence). The chain's CDR3 is CASSPGQGEAFF. In DNA, the CDR3 is TGTGCCAGCAGCCCAGGACAGGGTGAAGCTTTCTTT.

The CDR3 coding sequence is TGTGCCAGCAGCTTATCCAAAGCTCCCCTCCCATATTACGAGCAGTACTTC. Translated: CASSLSKAPLPYYEQYF. The rearrangement uses TRBV7-9 and TRBJ2-7; unclear D gene. CDR3 size: 17 residues. The V gene lost 2 bases and the J gene lost 4 bases, with 21 bases spanning the gap. Per germline, CDR1 SEHNR and CDR2 FQNEAQ (reference sequence).

The J gene is TRBJ2-7, the V gene TRBV10-3; 9 bases align to TRBD1. The CDR3 has 14 residues. Germline CDR1 reads ENHRY; CDR2 reads SYGVKD. J lost 6 bases, V lost 0 bases, and 3 bases had no gene match. CDR3 coding DNA: TGTGCCATCAGTGAGTCCCGGACAGGGGCCGAGCAGTACTTC. Amino acid sequence: CAISESRTGAEQYF.

The V call is TRBV27, the J call TRBJ1-1; tentatively, D is TRBD1 (6 bases). Trimming pared 6 bases from V and 0 bases from J, leaving 17 bases between. The germline CDR1 and CDR2 sequences are MNHEY and SMNVEV (reference sequence). This CDR3 region has 16 residues. In nucleotides, the CDR3 is TGTGCCAGCAGCCATAGAAAGGACAGCTTGAACACTGAAGCTTTCTTT. It specifies CASSHRKDSLNTEAFF.